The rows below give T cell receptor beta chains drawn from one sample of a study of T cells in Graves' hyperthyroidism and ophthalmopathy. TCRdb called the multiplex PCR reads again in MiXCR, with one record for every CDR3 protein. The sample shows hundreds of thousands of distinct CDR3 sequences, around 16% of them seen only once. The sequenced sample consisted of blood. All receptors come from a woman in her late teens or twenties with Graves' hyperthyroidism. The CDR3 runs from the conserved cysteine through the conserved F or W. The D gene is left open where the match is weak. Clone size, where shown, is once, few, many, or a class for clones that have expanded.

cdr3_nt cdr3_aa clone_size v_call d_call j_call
TGTGCCAGCAGCCACGGGACTAGTAGTTACGAGCAGTACTTC CASSHGTSSYEQYF many TRBV13 TRBD2 TRBJ2-7
TGTGCCAGCAGTTACCGACGGGGAAGCACAGATACGCAGTATTTT CASSYRRGSTDTQYF many TRBV6-5 . TRBJ2-3
TGTGCCAGCAGGACGGGACAGGGAAACCACATTGTGCTCCCTGAAAAACTGTTTTTT CASRTGQGNHIVLPEKLFF . TRBV6-2/TRBV6-3 TRBD1 TRBJ1-4
TGCGCCAGCAGCTTACTGGACAGTTTCTCCTACGAGCAGTACTTC CASSLLDSFSYEQYF many TRBV5-1 . TRBJ2-7
TGTGCCAGCAGCTCTAGACGACTAGCGGGGGGCCTCAACACAGATACGCAGTATTTT CASSSRRLAGGLNTDTQYF many TRBV7-2 TRBD2 TRBJ2-3
TGCAGCGTTGAAGAGGACAGGGGATTTTATGGCTACACCTTC CSVEEDRGFYGYTF many TRBV29-1 TRBD1 TRBJ1-2
TGTGCCAGCAGCAACCTGGGACTAGCGGGGGGCGCAGATACGCAGTATTTT CASSNLGLAGGADTQYF . TRBV6-2/TRBV6-3 TRBD2 TRBJ2-3
TGTGCCAGCAGCTTATCAGCTTATAGCAATCAGCCCCAGCATTTT CASSLSAYSNQPQHF many TRBV7-2 . TRBJ1-5
TGTGCCAGCATCAAGGATCAAGCCCGAACCGGGGAGCTGTTTTTT CASIKDQARTGELFF many TRBV11-1 . TRBJ2-2
TGTGCCAGTAGCCACGACAGGGTAATTGACGTTAATCAGCCCCAGCATTTT CASSHDRVIDVNQPQHF many TRBV19 TRBD1 TRBJ1-5
TGTGCCACCAGTGAGGGGTGGAACACTGAAGCTTTCTTT CATSEGWNTEAFF . TRBV24-1 . TRBJ1-1
TGTGCTAGTGGTTTGGTAAACTACAGGGAAAACTATGGCTACACCTTC CASGLVNYRENYGYTF many TRBV12-5 . TRBJ1-2
TGTGCCAGCAGTTTCGGCTCTGGGGCCAACGTCCTGACTTTC CASSFGSGANVLTF few TRBV12-3/TRBV12-4 . TRBJ2-6
TGTGCCAGCAGCGTTATGGGACAGGGGGTTTACGAGCAGTACTTC CASSVMGQGVYEQYF few TRBV13 TRBD1 TRBJ2-7
TGTGCCAGCAGTTCGGGAATGGGGGCGCGGAGTGAAAAACTGTTTTTT CASSSGMGARSEKLFF few TRBV12-3/TRBV12-4 . TRBJ1-4
TGCAGTGCTAGAAAGGCCGGACAGGCCAATCAGCCCCAGCATTTT CSARKAGQANQPQHF many TRBV20-1 TRBD1 TRBJ1-5
TGCAGTGCTAGAGAAGGGTGGGGCGAGCAGTACTTC CSAREGWGEQYF many TRBV20-1 . TRBJ2-7
TGTGCCAGCAGCTTACCTACACAGGGGGCCGATGGCTACACCTTC CASSLPTQGADGYTF many TRBV7-2 TRBD1 TRBJ1-2
TGTGCCAGCAGCTCGAACAGGGAAAGCCACGAGCAGTACTTC CASSSNRESHEQYF . TRBV7-9 . TRBJ2-7
TGTGCCAGCAGCCGAGACAGACTCGAGACCCAGTACTTC CASSRDRLETQYF few TRBV7-3 . TRBJ2-5
TGTGCCAGCAGTTTCCTCGGGCAGGTCGGTTCAGCGCGAACCTACGAGCAGTACTTC CASSFLGQVGSARTYEQYF many TRBV28 . TRBJ2-7
TGCGCCAGCAGCTTGGGGGACATATCGTACAATGAGCAGTTCTTC CASSLGDISYNEQFF many TRBV5-1 . TRBJ2-1
TGCAGTGCGCAGACTAGCGGGAGTACCACCGGGGAGCTGTTTTTT CSAQTSGSTTGELFF few TRBV20-1 TRBD2 TRBJ2-2
TGTGCCAGCAGCGGGGGGAAAGAGACCCAGTACTTC CASSGGKETQYF few TRBV3-1 . TRBJ2-5
TGTGCCAGCAAGCGGCAAGCGAACACCGGGGAGCTGTTTTTT CASKRQANTGELFF many TRBV2 . TRBJ2-2
TGCGCCAGCAGCCAAGAGATTCGAGGACTAGGATTCTGGGAGCAGTTCTTC CASSQEIRGLGFWEQFF . TRBV4-1 TRBD2 TRBJ2-1
TGTGCCAGCAGCCCGGGACTAGCGGGACCGGCCTACGAGCAGTACTTC CASSPGLAGPAYEQYF . TRBV6-2/TRBV6-3 TRBD2 TRBJ2-7
TGTGCCAGCAGCGCCCGTAGCGGGGGGGCCGGAGTCAATGAGCAGTTCTTC CASSARSGGAGVNEQFF few TRBV9 TRBD2 TRBJ2-1
TGTGCCAGCAGCACTCCCGACACTGAAGCTTTCTTT CASSTPDTEAFF many TRBV13 . TRBJ1-1
TGTGCCAGCACCGAGGGAGGCAGGGGAACCTACGAGCAGTACTTC CASTEGGRGTYEQYF . TRBV2 . TRBJ2-7
TGTGCCAGCAGCCCCACCGGCAGGACGAACACCGGGGAGCTGTTTTTT CASSPTGRTNTGELFF once TRBV13 . TRBJ2-2
TGCAGCGCGGGGGGGCCCGGAGGGACCCAGTACTTC CSAGGPGGTQYF . TRBV20-1 TRBD2 TRBJ2-5